Listed below are T cell receptor beta chains from one sample, sequenced in a study of OX40 agonist ivuxolimab in advanced cancers. Assay used: immunoSEQ multiplex PCR; TCRdb lists only in-frame clones, some missing. The table shows over 85,000 clones, with 70% to 85% occurring only once. The sequencing used CD4+ or CD8+ T cells sorted from blood, collected in a trial of the OX40 agonist ivuxolimab. Receptor source: an adult with an advanced solid tumor such as melanoma, head and neck, liver or kidney cancer. The CDR3 runs from the conserved cysteine through the conserved F or W.

V,CDR3
TRBV28,CASSRQPINEQFF
TRBV18,CASSPQGSSYEQYF
TRBV15,CATSRDPTGRAYEQYF
TRBV5-1,CASSLSGTGPSGQYF
TRBV2,CASSADRGGNDEQFF
TRBV29-1,CSVGDQQGFGYTF
TRBV18,CASSPDYKGAERGYTF
TRBV6-1,CASSEVRDEQYF
TRBV5-6,CASSSRLAGYEQYF
TRBV18,CASSPGVGNEQFF